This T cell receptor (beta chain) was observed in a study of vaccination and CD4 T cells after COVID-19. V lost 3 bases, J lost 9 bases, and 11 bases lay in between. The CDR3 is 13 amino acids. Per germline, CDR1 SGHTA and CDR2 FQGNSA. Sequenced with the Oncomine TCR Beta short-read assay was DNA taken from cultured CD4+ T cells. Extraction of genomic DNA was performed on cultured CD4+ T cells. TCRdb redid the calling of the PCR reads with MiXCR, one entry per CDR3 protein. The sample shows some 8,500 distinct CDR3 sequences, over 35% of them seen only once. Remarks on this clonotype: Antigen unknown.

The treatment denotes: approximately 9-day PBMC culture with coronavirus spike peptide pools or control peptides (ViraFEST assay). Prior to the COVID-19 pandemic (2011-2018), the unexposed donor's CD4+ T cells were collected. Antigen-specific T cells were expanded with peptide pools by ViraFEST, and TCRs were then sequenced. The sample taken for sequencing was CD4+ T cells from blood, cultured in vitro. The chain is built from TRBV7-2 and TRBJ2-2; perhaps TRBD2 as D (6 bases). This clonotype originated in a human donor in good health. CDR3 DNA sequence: TGTGCCAGCAGCTTGGCAGGGACTCGGGAGCTGTTTTTT. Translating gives CASSLAGTRELFF.